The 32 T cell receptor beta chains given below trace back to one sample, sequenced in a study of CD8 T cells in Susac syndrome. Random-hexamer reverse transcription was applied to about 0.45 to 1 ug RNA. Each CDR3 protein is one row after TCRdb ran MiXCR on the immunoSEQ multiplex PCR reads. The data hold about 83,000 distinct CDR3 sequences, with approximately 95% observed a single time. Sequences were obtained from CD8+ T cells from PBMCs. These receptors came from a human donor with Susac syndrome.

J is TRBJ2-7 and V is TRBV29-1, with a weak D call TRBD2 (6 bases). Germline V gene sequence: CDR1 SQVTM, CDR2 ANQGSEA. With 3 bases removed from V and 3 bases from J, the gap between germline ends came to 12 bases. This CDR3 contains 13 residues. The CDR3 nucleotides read TGCAGCGTTGACGGGGGTGGGGTCTACGAGCAGTACTTC. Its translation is CSVDGGGVYEQYF.

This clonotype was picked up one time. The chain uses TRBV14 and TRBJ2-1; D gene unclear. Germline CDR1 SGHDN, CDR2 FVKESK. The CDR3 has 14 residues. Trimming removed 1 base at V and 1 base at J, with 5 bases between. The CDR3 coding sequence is TGTGCCAGCAGCCAAGCGGGTTCCTACAATGAGCAGTTCTTC. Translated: CASSQAGSYNEQFF. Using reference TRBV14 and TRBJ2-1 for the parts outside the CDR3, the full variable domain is EAGVTQFPSHSVIEKGQTVTLRCDPISGHDNLYWYRRVMGKEIKFLLHFVKESKQDESGMPNNRFLAERTGGTYSTLKVQPAELEDSGVYFCASSQAGSYNEQFFGPGTRLTVL.

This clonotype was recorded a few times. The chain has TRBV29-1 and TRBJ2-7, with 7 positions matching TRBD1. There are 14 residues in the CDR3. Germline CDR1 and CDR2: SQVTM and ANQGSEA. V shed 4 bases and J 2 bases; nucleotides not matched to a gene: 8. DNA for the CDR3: TGCAGCGTTGTTCTCAGGGGGAAGGCCTACGAGCAGTACTTC. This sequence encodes CSVVLRGKAYEQYF.

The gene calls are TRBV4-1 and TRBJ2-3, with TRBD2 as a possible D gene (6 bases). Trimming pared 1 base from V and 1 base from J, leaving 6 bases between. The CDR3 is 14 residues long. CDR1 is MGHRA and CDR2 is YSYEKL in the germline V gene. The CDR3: CASSQVAGTDTQYF. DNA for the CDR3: TGCGCCAGCAGCCAAGTAGCGGGCACAGATACGCAGTATTTT.

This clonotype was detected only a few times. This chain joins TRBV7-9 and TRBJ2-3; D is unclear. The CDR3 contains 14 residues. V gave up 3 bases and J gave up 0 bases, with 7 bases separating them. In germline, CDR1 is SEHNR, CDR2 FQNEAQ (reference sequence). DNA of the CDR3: TGTGCCAGCAGCTTCGGGTCTAGCACAGATACGCAGTATTTT. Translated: CASSFGSSTDTQYF.

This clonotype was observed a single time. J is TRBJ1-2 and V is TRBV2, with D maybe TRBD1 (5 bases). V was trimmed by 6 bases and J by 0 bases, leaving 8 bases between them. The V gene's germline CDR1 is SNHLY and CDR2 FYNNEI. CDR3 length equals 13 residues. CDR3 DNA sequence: TGTGCCAGCAGGGGACGGGCTAACTATGGCTACACCTTC. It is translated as CASRGRANYGYTF.

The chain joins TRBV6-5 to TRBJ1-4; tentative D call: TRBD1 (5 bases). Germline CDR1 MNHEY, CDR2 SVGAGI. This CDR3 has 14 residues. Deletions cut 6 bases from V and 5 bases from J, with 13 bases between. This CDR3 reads CASRVWDGNEKLFF. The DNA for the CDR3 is TGTGCCAGCAGAGTTTGGGACGGGAATGAAAAACTGTTTTTT.

CDR3 nucleotide sequence: TGTGCCAGCAGCTTCGGGCGGAGCCAAGAGACCCAGTACTTC. It yields the protein CASSFGRSQETQYF. The J gene is TRBJ2-5, the V gene TRBV11-2; D is unresolved. The CDR3 consists of 14 residues. CDR1 SGHAT and CDR2 FQNNGV come from the germline V gene. V shed 3 bases and J shed 1 base, with 9 bases lying between them.

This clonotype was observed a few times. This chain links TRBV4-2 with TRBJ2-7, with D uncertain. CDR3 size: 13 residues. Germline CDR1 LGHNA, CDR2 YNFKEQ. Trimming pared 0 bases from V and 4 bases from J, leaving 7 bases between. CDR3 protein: CASSQDLTYEQYF. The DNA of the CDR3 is TGTGCCAGCAGCCAAGATTTAACTTACGAGCAGTACTTC.

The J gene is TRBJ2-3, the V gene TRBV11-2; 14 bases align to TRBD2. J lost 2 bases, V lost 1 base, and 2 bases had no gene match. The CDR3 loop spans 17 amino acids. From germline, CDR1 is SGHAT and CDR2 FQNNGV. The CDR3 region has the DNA TGTGCCAGCAGCTTAGGGGGACTAGCGGGAGACACAGATACGCAGTATTTT. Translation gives CASSLGGLAGDTDTQYF.

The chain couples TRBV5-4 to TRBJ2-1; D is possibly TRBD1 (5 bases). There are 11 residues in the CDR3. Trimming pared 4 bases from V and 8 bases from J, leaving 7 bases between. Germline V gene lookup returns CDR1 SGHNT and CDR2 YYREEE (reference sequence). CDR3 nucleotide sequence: TGTGCCAGCAGCCAGGGCGATGAGCAGTTCTTC. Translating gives CASSQGDEQFF.

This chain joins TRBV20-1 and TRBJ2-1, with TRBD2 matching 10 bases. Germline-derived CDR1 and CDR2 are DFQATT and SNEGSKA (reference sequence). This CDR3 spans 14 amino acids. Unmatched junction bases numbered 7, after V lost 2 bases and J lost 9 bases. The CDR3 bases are TGCAGTGCTAGACTAGCGGGAGAAATCGGTGAGCAGTTCTTC. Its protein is CSARLAGEIGEQFF.

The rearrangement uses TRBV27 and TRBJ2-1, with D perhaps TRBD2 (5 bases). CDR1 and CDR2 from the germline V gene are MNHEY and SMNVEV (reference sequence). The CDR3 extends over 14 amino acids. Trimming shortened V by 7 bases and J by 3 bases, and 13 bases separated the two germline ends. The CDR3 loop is CASKPGYNYNEQFF. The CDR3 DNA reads TGTGCCAGCAAACCGGGATACAACTACAATGAGCAGTTCTTC.

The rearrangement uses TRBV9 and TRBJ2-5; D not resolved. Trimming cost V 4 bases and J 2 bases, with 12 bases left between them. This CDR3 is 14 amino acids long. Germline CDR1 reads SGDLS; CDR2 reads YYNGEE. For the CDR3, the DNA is TGTGCCAGCAGCTCAACCCTAGTGCAAGAGACCCAGTACTTC. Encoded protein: CASSSTLVQETQYF.

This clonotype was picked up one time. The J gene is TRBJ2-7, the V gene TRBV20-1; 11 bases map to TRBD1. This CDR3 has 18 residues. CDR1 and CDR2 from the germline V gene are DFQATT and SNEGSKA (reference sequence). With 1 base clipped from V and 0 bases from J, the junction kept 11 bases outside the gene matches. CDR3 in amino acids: CSARAGFTGTGGSYEQYF. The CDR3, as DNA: TGCAGTGCTAGAGCTGGGTTTACCGGGACAGGGGGCTCCTACGAGCAGTACTTC.

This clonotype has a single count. The CDR3 loop reads CASSPGTSGNNEQFF. The CDR3 coding sequence is TGTGCCAGCAGCCCCGGGACTAGCGGGAATAATGAGCAGTTCTTC. The chain recombines TRBV27 with TRBJ2-1, with 13 bases fitting TRBD2. V was pared by 6 bases and J by 7 bases, with 6 bases of the junction left unmatched. The V gene's germline CDR1 is MNHEY and CDR2 SMNVEV (reference sequence). There are 15 residues in the CDR3.

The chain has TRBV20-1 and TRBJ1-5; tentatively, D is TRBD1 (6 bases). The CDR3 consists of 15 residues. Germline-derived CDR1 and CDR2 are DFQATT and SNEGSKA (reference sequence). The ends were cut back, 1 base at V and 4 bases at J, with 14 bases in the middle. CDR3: CSARGGGQRNQPQHF. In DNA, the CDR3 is TGCAGTGCTAGAGGGGGAGGACAGAGAAATCAGCCCCAGCATTTT.

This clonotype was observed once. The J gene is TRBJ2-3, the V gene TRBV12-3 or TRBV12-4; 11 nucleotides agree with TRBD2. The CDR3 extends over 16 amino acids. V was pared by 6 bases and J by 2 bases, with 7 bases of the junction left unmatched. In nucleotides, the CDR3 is TGTGCCAGCAGCTCCGGGACTAGCGGAGCCACAGATACGCAGTATTTT. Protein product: CASSSGTSGATDTQYF.

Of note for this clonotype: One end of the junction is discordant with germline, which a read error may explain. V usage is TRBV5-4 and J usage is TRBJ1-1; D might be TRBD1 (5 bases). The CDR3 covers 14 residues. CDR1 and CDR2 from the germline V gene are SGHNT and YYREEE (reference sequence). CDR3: CASPRDGGNPEAFF. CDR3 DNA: TGTGCCAGCCCAAGGGACGGAGGGAACCCTGAAGCTTTCTTT.

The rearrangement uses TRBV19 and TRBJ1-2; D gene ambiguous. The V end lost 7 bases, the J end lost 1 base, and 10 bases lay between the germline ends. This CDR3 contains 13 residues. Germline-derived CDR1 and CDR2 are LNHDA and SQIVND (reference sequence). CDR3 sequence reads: CASTGGINYGYTF. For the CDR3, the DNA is TGTGCCAGTACGGGCGGGATTAACTATGGCTACACCTTC.

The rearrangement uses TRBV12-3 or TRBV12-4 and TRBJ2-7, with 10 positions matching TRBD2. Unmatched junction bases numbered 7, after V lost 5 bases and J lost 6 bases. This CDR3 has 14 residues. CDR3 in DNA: TGTGCCAGCAGTGCCTCTAGCGGGAGTTTCGAGCAGTACTTC. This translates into CASSASSGSFEQYF.

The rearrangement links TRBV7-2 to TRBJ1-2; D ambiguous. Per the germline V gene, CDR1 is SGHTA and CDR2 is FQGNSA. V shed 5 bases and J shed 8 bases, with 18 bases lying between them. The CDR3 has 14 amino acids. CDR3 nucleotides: TGTGCCAGCAGCACAGCCGGGTCCCCCGCGGGCTACACCTTC. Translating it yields CASSTAGSPAGYTF.

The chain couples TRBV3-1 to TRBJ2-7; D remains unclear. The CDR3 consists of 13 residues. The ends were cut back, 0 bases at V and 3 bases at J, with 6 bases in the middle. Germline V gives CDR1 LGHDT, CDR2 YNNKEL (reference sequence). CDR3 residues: CASSQDPSYEQYF. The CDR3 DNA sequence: TGTGCCAGCAGCCAAGACCCCAGCTACGAGCAGTACTTC.

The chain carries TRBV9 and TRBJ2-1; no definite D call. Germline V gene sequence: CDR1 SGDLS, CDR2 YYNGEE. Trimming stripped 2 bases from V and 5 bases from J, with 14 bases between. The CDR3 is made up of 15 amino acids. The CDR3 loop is CASSVGGPPHNEQFF. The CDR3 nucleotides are TGTGCCAGCAGCGTGGGTGGTCCCCCACACAATGAGCAGTTCTTC. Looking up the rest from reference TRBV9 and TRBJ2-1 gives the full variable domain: DSGVTQTPKHLITATGQRVTLRCSPRSGDLSVYWYQQSLDQGLQFLIQYYNGEERAKGNILERFSAQQFPDLHSELNLSSLELGDSALYFCASSVGGPPHNEQFFGPGTRLTVL.

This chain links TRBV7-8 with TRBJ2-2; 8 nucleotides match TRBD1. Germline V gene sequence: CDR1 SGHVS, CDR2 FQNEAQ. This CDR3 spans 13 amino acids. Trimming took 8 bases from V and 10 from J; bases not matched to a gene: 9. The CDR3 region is CASWTGKYEELFF. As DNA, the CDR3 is TGTGCCAGCTGGACAGGGAAGTACGAGGAGCTGTTTTTT.

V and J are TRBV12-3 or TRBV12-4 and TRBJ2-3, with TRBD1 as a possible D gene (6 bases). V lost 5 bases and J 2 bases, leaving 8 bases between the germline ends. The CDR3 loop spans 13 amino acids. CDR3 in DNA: TGTGCCAGCAGTGGGGGCCTCACAGATACGCAGTATTTT. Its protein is CASSGGLTDTQYF.

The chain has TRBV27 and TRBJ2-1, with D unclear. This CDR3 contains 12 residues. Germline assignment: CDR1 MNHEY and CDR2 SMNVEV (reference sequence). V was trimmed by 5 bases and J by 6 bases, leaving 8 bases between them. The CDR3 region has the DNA TGTGCCAGCAGTCTAGATATCAATGAGCAGTTCTTC. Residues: CASSLDINEQFF.

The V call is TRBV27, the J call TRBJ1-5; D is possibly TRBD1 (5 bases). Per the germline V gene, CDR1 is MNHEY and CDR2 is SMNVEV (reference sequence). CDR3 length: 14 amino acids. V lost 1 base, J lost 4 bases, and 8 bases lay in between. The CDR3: CASSLFWGNQPQHF. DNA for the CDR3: TGTGCCAGCAGTTTATTCTGGGGGAATCAGCCCCAGCATTTT.

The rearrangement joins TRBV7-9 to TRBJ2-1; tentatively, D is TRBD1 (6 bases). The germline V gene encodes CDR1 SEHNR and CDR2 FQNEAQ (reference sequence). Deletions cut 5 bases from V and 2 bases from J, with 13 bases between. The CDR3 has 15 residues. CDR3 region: CASSQPRGTYNEQFF. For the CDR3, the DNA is TGTGCCAGCAGCCAGCCCAGGGGAACCTACAATGAGCAGTTCTTC.

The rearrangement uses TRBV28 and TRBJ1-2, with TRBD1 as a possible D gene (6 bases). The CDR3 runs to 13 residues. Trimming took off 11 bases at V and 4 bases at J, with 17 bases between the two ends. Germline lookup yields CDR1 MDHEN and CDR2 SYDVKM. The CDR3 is CALSGQPGYGYTF. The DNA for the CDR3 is TGTGCCCTCTCGGGACAACCAGGCTATGGCTACACCTTC.

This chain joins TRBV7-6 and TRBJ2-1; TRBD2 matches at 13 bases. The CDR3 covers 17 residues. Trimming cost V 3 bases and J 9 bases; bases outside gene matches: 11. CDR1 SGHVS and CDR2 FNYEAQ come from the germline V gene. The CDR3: CASSFTGTSGKIGEQFF. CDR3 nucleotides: TGTGCCAGCAGCTTTACCGGGACTAGCGGGAAAATCGGTGAGCAGTTCTTC.

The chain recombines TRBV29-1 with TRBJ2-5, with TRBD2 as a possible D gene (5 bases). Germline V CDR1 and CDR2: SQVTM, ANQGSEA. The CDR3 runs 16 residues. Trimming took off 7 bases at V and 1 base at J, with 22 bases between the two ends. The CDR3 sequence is CSAARVAPRIQETQYF. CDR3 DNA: TGCAGCGCCGCGCGGGTGGCGCCGAGGATCCAAGAGACCCAGTACTTC.